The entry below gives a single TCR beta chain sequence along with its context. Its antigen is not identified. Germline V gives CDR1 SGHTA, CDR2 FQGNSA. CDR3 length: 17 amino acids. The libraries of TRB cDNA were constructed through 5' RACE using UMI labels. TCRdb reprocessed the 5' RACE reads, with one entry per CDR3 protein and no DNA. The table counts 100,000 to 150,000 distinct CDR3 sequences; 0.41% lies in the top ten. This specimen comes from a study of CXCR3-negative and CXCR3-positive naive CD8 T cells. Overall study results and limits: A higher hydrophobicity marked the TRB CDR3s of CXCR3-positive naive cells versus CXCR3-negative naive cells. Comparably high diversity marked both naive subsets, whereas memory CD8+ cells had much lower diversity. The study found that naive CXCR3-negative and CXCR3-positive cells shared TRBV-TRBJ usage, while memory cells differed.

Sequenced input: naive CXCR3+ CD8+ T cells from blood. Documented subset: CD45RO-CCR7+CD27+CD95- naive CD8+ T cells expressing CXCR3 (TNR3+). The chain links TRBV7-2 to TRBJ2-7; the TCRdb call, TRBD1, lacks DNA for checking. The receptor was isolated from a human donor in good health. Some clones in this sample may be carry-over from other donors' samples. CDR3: CASSFNSGTGYSYEQYF.